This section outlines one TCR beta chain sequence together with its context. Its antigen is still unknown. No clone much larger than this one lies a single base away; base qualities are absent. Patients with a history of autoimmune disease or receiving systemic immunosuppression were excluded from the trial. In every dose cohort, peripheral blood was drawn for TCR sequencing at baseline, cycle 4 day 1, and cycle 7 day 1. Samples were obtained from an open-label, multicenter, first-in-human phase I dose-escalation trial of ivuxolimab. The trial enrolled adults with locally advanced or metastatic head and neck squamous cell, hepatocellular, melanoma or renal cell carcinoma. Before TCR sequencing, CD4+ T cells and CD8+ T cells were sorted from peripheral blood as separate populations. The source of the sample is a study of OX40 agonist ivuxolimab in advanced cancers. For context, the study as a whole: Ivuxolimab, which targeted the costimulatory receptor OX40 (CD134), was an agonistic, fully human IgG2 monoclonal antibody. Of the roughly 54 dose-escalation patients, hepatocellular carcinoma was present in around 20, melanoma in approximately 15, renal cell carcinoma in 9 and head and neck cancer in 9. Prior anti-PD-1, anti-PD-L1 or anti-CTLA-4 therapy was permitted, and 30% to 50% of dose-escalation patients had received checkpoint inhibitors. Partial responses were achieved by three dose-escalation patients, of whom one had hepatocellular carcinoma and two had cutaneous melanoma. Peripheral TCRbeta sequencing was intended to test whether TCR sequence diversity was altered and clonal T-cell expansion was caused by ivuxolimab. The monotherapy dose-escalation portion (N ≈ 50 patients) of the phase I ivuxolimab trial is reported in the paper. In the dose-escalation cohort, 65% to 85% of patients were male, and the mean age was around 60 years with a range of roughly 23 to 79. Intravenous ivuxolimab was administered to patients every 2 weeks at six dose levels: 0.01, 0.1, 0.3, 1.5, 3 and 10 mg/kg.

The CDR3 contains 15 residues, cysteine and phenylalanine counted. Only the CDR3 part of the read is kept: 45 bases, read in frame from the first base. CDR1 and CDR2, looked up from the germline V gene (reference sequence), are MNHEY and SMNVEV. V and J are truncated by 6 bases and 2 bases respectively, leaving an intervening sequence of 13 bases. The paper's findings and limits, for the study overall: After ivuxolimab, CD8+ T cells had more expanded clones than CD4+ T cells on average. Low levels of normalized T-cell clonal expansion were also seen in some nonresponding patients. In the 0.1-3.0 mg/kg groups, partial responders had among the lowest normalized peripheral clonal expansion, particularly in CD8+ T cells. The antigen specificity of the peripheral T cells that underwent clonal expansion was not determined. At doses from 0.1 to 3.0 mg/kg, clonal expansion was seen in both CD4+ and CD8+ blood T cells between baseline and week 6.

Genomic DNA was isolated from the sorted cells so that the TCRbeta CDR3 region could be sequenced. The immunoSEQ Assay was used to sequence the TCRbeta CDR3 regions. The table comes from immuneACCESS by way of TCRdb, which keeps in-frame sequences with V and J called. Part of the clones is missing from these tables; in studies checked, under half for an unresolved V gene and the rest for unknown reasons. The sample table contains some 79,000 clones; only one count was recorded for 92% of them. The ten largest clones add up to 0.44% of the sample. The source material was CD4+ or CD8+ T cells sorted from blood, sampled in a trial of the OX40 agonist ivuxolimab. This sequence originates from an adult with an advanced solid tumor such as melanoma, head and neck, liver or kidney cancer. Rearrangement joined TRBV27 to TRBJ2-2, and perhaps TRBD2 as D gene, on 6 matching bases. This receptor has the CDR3 CASSLGTQNTGELFF. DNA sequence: TGTGCCAGCAGCCTCGGGACTCAAAACACCGGGGAGCTGTTTTTT.